The present T cell receptor (beta chain) was sequenced within a study of blood T cell repertoires in COVID-19. Study in general: Sample material is recorded as cDNA or gDNA derived from T cells, B-cell-depleted T cells, or PBMCs.

Only in-frame clones appear in the TCRdb table, and some are missing; sequencing was by immunoSEQ multiplex PCR. Of around 50,000 clones in the sample, around 92% were seen once. This CDR3 has 16 residues. CDR1 SGHVS and CDR2 FNYEAQ come from the germline V gene. J was trimmed by 5 bases and V by 1 base; bases with no gene match: 6. The TCR was taken from a human donor in a cohort sampled during active COVID-19. Sequenced sample: peripheral blood. The chain employs TRBV7-6 and TRBJ1-2, with 11 bases that match TRBD1. The CDR3 DNA sequence: TGTGCCAGCAGCTTAGAAGGACAGGGGGCTGGTTATGGCTACACCTTC. Translation gives CASSLEGQGAGYGYTF.